What follows describes a single T cell receptor beta chain. This sample's TCRbeta library carried unique molecular identifier barcodes. MiXCR, applied by TCRdb to the PCR reads, yields one record per CDR3 protein. The sample has 500,000 to 600,000 distinct CDR3 sequences; around 18% are singletons. These data come from a study of T-cell reconstitution after alpha-beta-depleted transplantation in children. The CDR3 is made up of 14 amino acids. The V and J ends lost 4 bases and 1 base respectively, with 12 bases between them. The germline V gene has CDR1 SGHRS and CDR2 YFSETQ. This chain links TRBV5-1 with TRBJ2-7; the D call may be TRBD1 or TRBD2 (6 bases each). The sequences come from PBMCs from the stem cell graft donor, collected from the stem cell graft. This clonotype originated in a human donor who donated a stem cell graft to a child with acute lymphoblastic leukemia. The CDR3: CASSPEGGSYEQYF. The DNA of the CDR3 is TGCGCCAGCAGCCCCGAAGGGGGGTCCTACGAGCAGTACTTC.